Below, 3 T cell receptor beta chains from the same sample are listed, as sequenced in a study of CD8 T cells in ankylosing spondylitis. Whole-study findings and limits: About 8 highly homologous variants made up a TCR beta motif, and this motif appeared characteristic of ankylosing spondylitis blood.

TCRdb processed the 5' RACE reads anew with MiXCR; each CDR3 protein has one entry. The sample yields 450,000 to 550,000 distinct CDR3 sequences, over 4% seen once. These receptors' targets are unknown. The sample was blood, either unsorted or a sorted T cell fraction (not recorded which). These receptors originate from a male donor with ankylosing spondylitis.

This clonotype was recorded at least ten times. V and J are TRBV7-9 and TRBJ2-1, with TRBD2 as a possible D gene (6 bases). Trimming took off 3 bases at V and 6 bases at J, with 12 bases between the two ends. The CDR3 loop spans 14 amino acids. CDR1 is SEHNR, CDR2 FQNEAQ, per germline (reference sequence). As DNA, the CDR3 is TGTGCCAGCAGCTTCCTAGCGCCAATCAATGAGCAGTTCTTC. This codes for CASSFLAPINEQFF.

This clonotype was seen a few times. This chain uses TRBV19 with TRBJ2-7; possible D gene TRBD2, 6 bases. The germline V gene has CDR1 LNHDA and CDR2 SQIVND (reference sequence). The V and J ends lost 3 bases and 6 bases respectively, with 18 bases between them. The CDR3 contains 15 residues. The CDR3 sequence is CASSIAGGPKREQYF. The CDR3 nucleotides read TGTGCCAGTAGTATTGCCGGGGGACCCAAACGCGAGCAGTACTTC.

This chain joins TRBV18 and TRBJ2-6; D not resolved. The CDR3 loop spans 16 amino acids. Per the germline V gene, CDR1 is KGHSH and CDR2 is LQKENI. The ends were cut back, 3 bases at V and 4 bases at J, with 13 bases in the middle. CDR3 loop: CASSPNQDGGANVLTF. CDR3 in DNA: TGTGCCAGCTCACCGAACCAGGACGGCGGGGCCAACGTCCTGACTTTC.